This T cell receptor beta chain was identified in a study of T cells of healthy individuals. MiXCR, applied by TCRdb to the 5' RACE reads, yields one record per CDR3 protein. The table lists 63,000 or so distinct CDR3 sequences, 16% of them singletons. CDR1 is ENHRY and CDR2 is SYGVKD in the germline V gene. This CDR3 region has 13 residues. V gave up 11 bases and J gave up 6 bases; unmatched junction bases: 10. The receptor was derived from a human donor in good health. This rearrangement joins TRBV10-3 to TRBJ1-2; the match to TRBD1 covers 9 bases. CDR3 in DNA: TGTGCCCTCTCCGGGACAGGGATGGATGGCTACACCTTC. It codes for CALSGTGMDGYTF.